These 10 T cell receptor beta chains came from one sample sequenced in a study of Ad26.COV2.S vaccination and SARS-CoV-2 variants. Indicated treatment: around 19 received Ad26.COV2.S at low or high dose, single or two shots; about 5 received placebo; per-sample allocation not given. Sampling occurred on day 63 after the first vaccine or placebo injection. Using immunoSEQ multiplex PCR, the repertoire was profiled, and TCRdb retains in-frame clones only, with some absent. The sample consists of more than 400,000 clones, around 92% of them appearing once. The sample in question was peripheral blood, obtained in a trial of Ad26.COV2.S vaccine versus placebo. These receptors originate from a person aged 18-65 years who received the Ad26.COV2.S COVID-19 vaccine or a placebo.

The V and J genes are TRBV30 and TRBJ2-7; no reliable D call. The CDR3 sequence is 15 residues long. Per germline, CDR1 GTSNPN and CDR2 SVGIG (reference sequence). The V end lost 4 bases, the J end lost 2 bases, and 18 bases lay between the germline ends. The CDR3 spells CAWMGKGLLTYEQYF. The DNA of the CDR3 is TGTGCCTGGATGGGGAAGGGCCTCCTTACCTACGAGCAGTACTTC.

For this clone: This specimen includes other DNA sequences encoding the same CDR3. The chain uses TRBV5-6 and TRBJ2-7; D perhaps matches TRBD1 (6 bases). The germline CDR1 and CDR2 sequences are SGHDT and YYEEEE. The ends were cut back, 2 bases at V and 0 bases at J, with 9 bases in the middle. The CDR3 length is 14 residues. CDR3: CASSFTGFSYEQYF. The CDR3, as DNA: TGTGCCAGCAGCTTTACAGGGTTCTCCTACGAGCAGTACTTC.

This sequence joins TRBV4-3 and TRBJ2-7; D perhaps matches TRBD2 (5 bases). Per germline, CDR1 LGHNA and CDR2 YSLEER. This CDR3 spans 16 amino acids. V was trimmed by 0 bases and J by 1 base, leaving 13 bases between them. This CDR3 reads CASSQDFPGTSYEQYF. The CDR3 DNA reads as TGCGCCAGCAGCCAAGATTTCCCGGGAACTTCCTACGAGCAGTACTTC.

V and J are TRBV4-3 and TRBJ2-3, with 10 bases that match TRBD2. Germline V gives CDR1 LGHNA, CDR2 YSLEER. With 0 bases clipped from V and 1 base from J, the junction kept 4 bases outside the gene matches. This CDR3 comprises 17 residues. The CDR3 here is CASSQDASGGGTDTQYF. The CDR3 coding sequence is TGCGCCAGCAGCCAAGATGCCAGCGGGGGGGGCACAGATACGCAGTATTTT.

The rearrangement joins TRBV7-2 to TRBJ1-5; TRBD1 is a possible D gene (6 bases). V lost 2 bases and J 5 bases, leaving 13 bases between the germline ends. Germline loops: CDR1 SGHTA, CDR2 FQGNSA. CDR3 length: 15 residues. This CDR3 is CASSLQTGTYQPQHF. CDR3 sequence (DNA): TGTGCCAGCAGCTTACAAACAGGGACGTATCAGCCCCAGCATTTT. Complete variable domain (other parts from reference TRBV7-2 and TRBJ1-5): GAGVSQSPSNKVTEKGKDVELRCDPISGHTALYWYRQSLGQGLEFLIYFQGNSAPDKSGLPSDRFSAERTGGSVSTLTIQRTQQEDSAVYLCASSLQTGTYQPQHFGDGTRLSIL.

CDR3 in DNA: TGTGCCAGCAGCTTGGGGACTAGCGGTAAAGAGACCCAGTACTTC. Translated: CASSLGTSGKETQYF. The chain recombines TRBV5-5 with TRBJ2-5, with 10 positions matching TRBD2. The junction had 2 bases not matched to a gene; V was cut back by 0 bases and J by 3 bases. In germline, CDR1 is SGHKS, CDR2 YYEKEE (reference sequence). The CDR3 has 15 residues.

The chain uses TRBV7-9 and TRBJ1-1, with D unclear. The V gene's germline CDR1 is SEHNR and CDR2 FQNEAQ (reference sequence). The CDR3 is 14 residues long. The V gene lost 5 bases and the J gene lost 1 base, with 11 bases spanning the gap. CDR3 amino acids: CASSPVAANTEAFF. The CDR3 nucleotides are TGTGCCAGCAGCCCGGTGGCCGCGAACACTGAAGCTTTCTTT. Full variable domain (rest looked up from reference TRBV7-9 and TRBJ1-1): DTGVSQNPRHKITKRGQNVTFRCDPISEHNRLYWYRQTLGQGPEFLTYFQNEAQLEKSRLLSDRFSAERPKGSFSTLEIQRTEQGDSAMYLCASSPVAANTEAFFGQGTRLTVV.

CDR3 residues: CAIRIQGPDSPLHF. CDR3 coding DNA: TGTGCCATCAGGATACAGGGGCCGGATTCACCCCTCCACTTT. V gene TRBV6-5 combines with J gene TRBJ1-6, with 7 bases identical to TRBD1. V was clipped by 10 bases and J by 8 bases; unmatched bases: 11. The length of the CDR3 is 14 residues. The V gene's germline CDR1 is MNHEY and CDR2 SVGAGI.

This rearrangement joins TRBV27 to TRBJ2-2; TRBD1 matches 8 bases. CDR3 length equals 14 residues. CDR1 and CDR2 from the germline V gene are MNHEY and SMNVEV (reference sequence). V shed 4 bases and J 7 bases; nucleotides not matched to a gene: 5. The CDR3 region has the DNA TGTGCCAGCAGTTGGACAGGGTATGGCGGGGAGCTGTTTTTT. Encoded protein: CASSWTGYGGELFF.

The V and J genes are TRBV19 and TRBJ1-5; 7 bases are shared with TRBD1. The junction had 13 bases not matched to a gene; V was cut back by 8 bases and J by 0 bases. Germline loops: CDR1 LNHDA, CDR2 SQIVND (reference sequence). The CDR3 length is 17 residues. The CDR3 sequence is CASGGGQETISNQPQHF. The CDR3 nucleotides are TGTGCCAGTGGGGGCGGACAGGAGACCATTAGCAATCAGCCCCAGCATTTT.